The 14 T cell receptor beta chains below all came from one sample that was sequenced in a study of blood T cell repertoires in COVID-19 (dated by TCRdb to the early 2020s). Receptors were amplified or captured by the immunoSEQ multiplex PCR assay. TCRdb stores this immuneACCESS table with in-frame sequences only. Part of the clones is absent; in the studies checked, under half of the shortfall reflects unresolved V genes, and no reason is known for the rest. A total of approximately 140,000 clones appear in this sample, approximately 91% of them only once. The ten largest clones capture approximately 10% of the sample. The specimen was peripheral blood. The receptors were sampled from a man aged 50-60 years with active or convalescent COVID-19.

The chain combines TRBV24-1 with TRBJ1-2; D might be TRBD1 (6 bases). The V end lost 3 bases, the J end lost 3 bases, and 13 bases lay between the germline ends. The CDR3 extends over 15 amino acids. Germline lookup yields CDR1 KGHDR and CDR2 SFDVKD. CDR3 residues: CATSDNRDPHYGYTF. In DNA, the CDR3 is TGTGCCACCAGTGATAACAGGGACCCTCACTATGGCTACACCTTC.

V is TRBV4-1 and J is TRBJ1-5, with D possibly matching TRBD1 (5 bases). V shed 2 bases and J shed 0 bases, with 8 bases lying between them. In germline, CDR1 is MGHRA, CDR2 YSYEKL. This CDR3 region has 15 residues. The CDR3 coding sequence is TGCGCCAGCAGCCAACAGGACAATAGCAATCAGCCCCAGCATTTT. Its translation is CASSQQDNSNQPQHF.

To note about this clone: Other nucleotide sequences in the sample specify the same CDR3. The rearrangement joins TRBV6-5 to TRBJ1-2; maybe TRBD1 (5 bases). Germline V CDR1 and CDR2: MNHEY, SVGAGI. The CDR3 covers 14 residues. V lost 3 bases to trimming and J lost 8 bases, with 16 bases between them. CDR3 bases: TGTGCCAGCAGTTATACTGGTCAGGGAAGCGGCTACACCTTC. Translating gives CASSYTGQGSGYTF.

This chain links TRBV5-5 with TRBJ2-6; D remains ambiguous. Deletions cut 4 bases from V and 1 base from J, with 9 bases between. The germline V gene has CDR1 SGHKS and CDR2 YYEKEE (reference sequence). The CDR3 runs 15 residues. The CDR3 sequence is CASSPWQSGANVLTF. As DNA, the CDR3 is TGTGCCAGCAGCCCCTGGCAGTCTGGGGCCAACGTCCTGACTTTC.

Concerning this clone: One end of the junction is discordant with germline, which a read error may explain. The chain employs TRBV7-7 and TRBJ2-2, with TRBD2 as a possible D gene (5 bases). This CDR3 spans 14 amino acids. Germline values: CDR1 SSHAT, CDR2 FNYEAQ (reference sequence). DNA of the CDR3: TGTGCTAGCAGCCAGGAGGTCTATGGCGGGGAGCTGTTTTTT. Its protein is CASSQEVYGGELFF.

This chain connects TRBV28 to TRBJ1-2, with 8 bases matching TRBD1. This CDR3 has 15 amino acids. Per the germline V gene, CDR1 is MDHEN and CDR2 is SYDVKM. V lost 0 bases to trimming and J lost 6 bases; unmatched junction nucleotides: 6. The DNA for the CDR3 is TGTGCCAGCAGTTTATGGGACAGGGCCTATAATGGCTACACCTTC. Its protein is CASSLWDRAYNGYTF.

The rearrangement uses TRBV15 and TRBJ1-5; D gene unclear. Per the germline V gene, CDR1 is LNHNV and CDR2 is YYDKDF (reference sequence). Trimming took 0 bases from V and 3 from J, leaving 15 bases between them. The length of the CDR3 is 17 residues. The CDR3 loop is CATSRERGQISNQPQHF. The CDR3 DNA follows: TGTGCCACCAGCAGAGAAAGAGGTCAAATCTCCAATCAGCCCCAGCATTTT.

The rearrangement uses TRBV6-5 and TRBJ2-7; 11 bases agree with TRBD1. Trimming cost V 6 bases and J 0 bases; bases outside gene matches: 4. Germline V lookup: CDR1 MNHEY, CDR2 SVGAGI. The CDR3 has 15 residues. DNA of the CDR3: TGTGCCAGCAGAGCCGGGACAGGGGGCTCCTACGAGCAGTACTTC. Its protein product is CASRAGTGGSYEQYF.

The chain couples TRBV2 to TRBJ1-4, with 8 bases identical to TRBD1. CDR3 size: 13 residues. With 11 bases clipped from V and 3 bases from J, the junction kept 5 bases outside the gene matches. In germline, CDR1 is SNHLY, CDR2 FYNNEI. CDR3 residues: CASGQGPNEKLFF. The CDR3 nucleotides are TGTGCCTCCGGACAGGGCCCTAATGAAAAACTGTTTTTT.

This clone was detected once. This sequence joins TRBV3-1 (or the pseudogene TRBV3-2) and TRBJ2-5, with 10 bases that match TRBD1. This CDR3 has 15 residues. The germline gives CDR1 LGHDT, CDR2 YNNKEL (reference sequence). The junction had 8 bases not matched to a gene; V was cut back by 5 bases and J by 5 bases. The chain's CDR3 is CASSAGTGDRETQYF. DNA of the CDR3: TGTGCCAGCAGCGCCGGGACAGGGGATAGGGAGACCCAGTACTTC.

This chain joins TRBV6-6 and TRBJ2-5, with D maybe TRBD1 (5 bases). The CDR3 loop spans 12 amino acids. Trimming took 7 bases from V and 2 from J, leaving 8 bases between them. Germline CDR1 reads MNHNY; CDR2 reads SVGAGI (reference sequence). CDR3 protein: CASTTGQETQYF. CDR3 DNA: TGTGCCAGCACTACAGGACAAGAGACCCAGTACTTC.

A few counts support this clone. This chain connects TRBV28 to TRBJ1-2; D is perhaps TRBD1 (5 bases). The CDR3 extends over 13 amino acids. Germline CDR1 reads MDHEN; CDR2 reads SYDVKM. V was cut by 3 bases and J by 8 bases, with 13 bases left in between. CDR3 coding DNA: TGTGCCAGCAGTTTGGGCAGGCGGGACGGCTACACCTTC. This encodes CASSLGRRDGYTF.

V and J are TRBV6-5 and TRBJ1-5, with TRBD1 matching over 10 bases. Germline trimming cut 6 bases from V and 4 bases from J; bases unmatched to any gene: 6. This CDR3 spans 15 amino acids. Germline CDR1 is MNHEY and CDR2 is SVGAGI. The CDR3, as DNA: TGTGCCAGCAGGCAGGACAGGGGGGGGAATCAGCCCCAGCATTTT. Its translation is CASRQDRGGNQPQHF.

CDR3 in amino acids: CAWGQGNNQPQHF. DNA for the CDR3: TGTGCCTGGGGACAGGGGAACAATCAGCCCCAGCATTTT. The chain is built from TRBV30 and TRBJ1-5; TRBD1 aligns across 9 bases. The V gene end was trimmed by 5 bases and the J gene end by 3 bases; junction bases not matched to a gene: 2. The CDR3 is made up of 13 amino acids. Germline-derived CDR1 and CDR2 are GTSNPN and SVGIG (reference sequence).